The sequence of this T cell receptor beta chain was determined in a study of blood T cell repertoires in COVID-19. Across the whole study: Some COVID-19 samples were acute and others convalescent; all came from the United States, Italy and Spain.

In the original workflow: The authors estimated nucleated cell counts from reference gene primer amplification. Method: immunoSEQ multiplex PCR; TCRdb's copy keeps in-frame clones and lacks some. From that table come the V and J calls and clone size; the DNA was used to work out D and trimming. Of about 250,000 clones in the sample, 86% were seen once. This CDR3 spans 16 amino acids. Trimming shortened V by 3 bases and J by 1 base, and 16 bases separated the two germline ends. Germline-derived CDR1 and CDR2 are SGDLS and YYNGEE. This clone was seen repeatedly, ten times or more. The chain carries TRBV9 and TRBJ2-5; TRBD1 might be the D (8 bases). The sequence was obtained from a woman older than 75 with COVID-19, enrolled during active disease. Input material: peripheral blood. DNA of the CDR3: TGTGCCAGCAGCGCTGGACAGGGAGGGGGCCAAGAGACCCAGTACTTC. This encodes CASSAGQGGGQETQYF.